The entry below gives a single TCR beta chain sequence along with its context. This specimen belongs to a study of control samples from healthy donors and cancer patients. Trimming cost V 5 bases and J 6 bases, with 10 bases left between them. CDR3 length: 12 amino acids. Germline values: CDR1 SEHNR, CDR2 FQNEAQ (reference sequence). Method: immunoSEQ multiplex PCR; TCRdb's copy keeps in-frame clones and lacks some. The sample contains about 75,000 clones, approximately 94% of which appear only once. Sample: blood. This chain links TRBV7-9 with TRBJ1-1; no firm D call. This TCR came from a woman aged 40 to 50 in good health. The CDR3 DNA reads as TGTGCCAGCAGCCAAGACTTCGCTGAAGCTTTCTTT. Encoded protein: CASSQDFAEAFF.